Shown below are 12 T cell receptor beta chains from a single sample sequenced in a study of blood T cell repertoires in COVID-19. Assay used: immunoSEQ multiplex PCR; TCRdb lists only in-frame clones, some missing. The sample includes fewer than 400,000 clones, 89% seen only once; the top ten take approximately 1.5%. Sequenced material: PBMCs or T cells enriched from blood (not recorded which). These receptors were obtained from a woman in her 30s who had recovered from COVID-19.

The V call is TRBV28, the J call TRBJ2-2, with D hard to call. The CDR3 totals 14 residues. The V gene lost 7 bases and the J gene lost 7 bases, with 16 bases spanning the gap. Germline loops: CDR1 MDHEN, CDR2 SYDVKM. The CDR3 bases are TGTGCCAGCATCCTCGATCTAGGTATCGGGGAGCTGTTTTTT. Encoded protein: CASILDLGIGELFF.

The V gene is TRBV5-4, the J gene TRBJ1-5; D not certain. The CDR3 runs to 12 residues. V was cut by 0 bases and J by 10 bases, with 8 bases left in between. Germline V lookup: CDR1 SGHNT, CDR2 YYREEE (reference sequence). The CDR3 protein is CASSLVEGPQHF. CDR3 nucleotide sequence: TGTGCCAGCAGCTTGGTGGAGGGACCCCAGCATTTT.

The sample holds many counts of this clone. This chain joins TRBV7-6 and TRBJ2-7; D remains unclear. V was trimmed by 3 bases and J by 0 bases, leaving 9 bases between them. The CDR3 is made up of 14 amino acids. In germline, CDR1 is SGHVS, CDR2 FNYEAQ. The CDR3 DNA is TGTGCCAGCAGCTTTACCCACAGCTCCTACGAGCAGTACTTC. Its protein product is CASSFTHSSYEQYF.

The chain carries TRBV11-2 and TRBJ1-3; 9 positions match TRBD1. The CDR3 covers 16 residues. Losses at the gene ends were 2 bases for V and 4 bases for J; bases not matched to a gene: 6. Germline-derived CDR1 and CDR2 are SGHAT and FQNNGV. The CDR3 region has the DNA TGTGCCAGCAGCTTACCAGGGACAGGGATAGGAAACACCATATATTTT. As protein: CASSLPGTGIGNTIYF.

The V and J genes are TRBV27 and TRBJ2-7; D is perhaps TRBD1 (6 bases). The germline V and J ends were trimmed by 4 bases and 7 bases, with 17 bases remaining between them. The germline gives CDR1 MNHEY, CDR2 SMNVEV (reference sequence). The CDR3 sequence is 14 residues long. In DNA form, the CDR3 reads TGTGCCAGCAGTTCGGCAGGGGCCCTGAGGGAGCAGTACTTC. It translates to CASSSAGALREQYF.

This chain links TRBV10-3 with TRBJ1-1; D not resolved. This CDR3 region has 12 residues. V lost 6 bases and J 0 bases, leaving 5 bases between the germline ends. Germline CDR1 and CDR2: ENHRY and SYGVKD. Written as DNA, the CDR3 is TGTGCCATCAGCCCCATGAACACTGAAGCTTTCTTT. It yields the protein CAISPMNTEAFF.

The chain has TRBV6-5 and TRBJ2-5; 7 positions match TRBD1. V shed 4 bases, J shed 1 base, and the junction held 3 bases outside the gene matches. The CDR3 is 14 amino acids. Germline V lookup: CDR1 MNHEY, CDR2 SVGAGI. The CDR3 reads CASSSDRAQETQYF. The CDR3 bases are TGTGCCAGCAGTTCTGACAGGGCCCAAGAGACCCAGTACTTC.

Note on this clone: The junction does not match germline at one end; this may be a read error. J is TRBJ2-7 and V is TRBV11-1; 7 nucleotides agree with TRBD2. The CDR3 extends over 15 amino acids. Germline V gene sequence: CDR1 SGHAT, CDR2 FQDESV (reference sequence). CDR3 coding DNA: TGTGCCAGCAGCCTAGCGCCGGGACTATCCTACGAGCAGTACTTC. This codes for CASSLAPGLSYEQYF.

V usage is TRBV30 and J usage is TRBJ1-5; D is perhaps TRBD1 (5 bases). Trimming stripped 3 bases from V and 6 bases from J, with 12 bases between. This CDR3 is 13 amino acids long. Germline lookup yields CDR1 GTSNPN and CDR2 SVGIG (reference sequence). CDR3 DNA sequence: TGTGCCTGGAGAGGAATGGGGGGTCAGCCCCAGCATTTT. This sequence encodes CAWRGMGGQPQHF.

The V gene is TRBV5-1, the J gene TRBJ1-5, with D unresolved. Germline V CDR1 and CDR2: SGHRS, YFSETQ. This CDR3 is built from 14 residues. V shed 3 bases and J shed 4 bases, with 11 bases lying between them. The CDR3 sequence: CASSSDGGNQPQHF. Here the CDR3 DNA reads TGCGCCAGCAGCTCGGACGGAGGTAATCAGCCCCAGCATTTT.

The CDR3 coding sequence is TGTGCCAGCAGCTTGAAAGGGGGTAACTATGGCTACACCTTC. Its protein is CASSLKGGNYGYTF. This rearrangement joins TRBV7-2 to TRBJ1-2; D perhaps matches TRBD1 (6 bases). Trimming removed 3 bases at V and 1 base at J, with 9 bases between. The CDR3 length is 14 residues. Germline lookup yields CDR1 SGHTA and CDR2 FQGNSA.

The chain is built from TRBV7-3 and TRBJ1-1; D possibly corresponds to TRBD1 (5 bases). V was pared by 3 bases and J by 2 bases, with 7 bases between. CDR1 SGHTA and CDR2 FQGTGA come from the germline V gene. This CDR3 is built from 13 residues. The CDR3 region has the DNA TGTGCCAGCAGCTTCCAGGGTAACACTGAAGCTTTCTTT. As protein: CASSFQGNTEAFF.